The rows below give T cell receptor beta chains drawn from one sample of a study of beta chain features in type 1 diabetes. TCRdb keeps only in-frame clones here, not all; method: immunoSEQ multiplex PCR. The table has 500,000 to 650,000 clones, about an eighth seen once. Sequencing was carried out using naive CD4+ T cells from blood. These receptors came from a man aged 25-40 years with type 1 diabetes. Both conserved end residues are part of each CDR3. The order of the fields is J gene, CDR3 length, D gene, clone size, V gene, CDR3 DNA, CDR3 protein. The D gene is left open where the match is weak. Some rows have no size entry. The others give once, few or many, or a class for an expanded clone.

TRBJ1-1 | 14 | . | . | TRBV2 | TGTGCCAGCACACCGGGACTTGTGAACACTGAAGCTTTCTTT | CASTPGLVNTEAFF
TRBJ2-6 | 15 | TRBD1 | few | TRBV29-1 | TGCAGCGCGGGCGAAGGGGGCGCTGGGGCCAACGTCCTGACTTTC | CSAGEGGAGANVLTF
TRBJ2-3 | 15 | . | . | TRBV27 | TGTGCCAGCAGTTTTGGGGGGGCGCGATCAGATACGCAGTATTTT | CASSFGGARSDTQYF
TRBJ1-3 | 18 | . | . | TRBV14 | TGTGCCAGCAGCCTCCAGCCACAGGGAACTTGGTCTGGAAACACCATATATTTT | CASSLQPQGTWSGNTIYF
TRBJ2-2 | 14 | . | few | TRBV25-1 | TGTGCCAGCAGTGGTGCCAGGGAAACCGGGGAGCTGTTTTTT | CASSGARETGELFF
TRBJ1-5 | 14 | . | few | TRBV30 | TGTGCCTGGAGTTTATGGACAGCTGGTCAGCCCCAGCATTTT | CAWSLWTAGQPQHF
TRBJ1-2 | 12 | . | few | TRBV29-1 | TGCAGCGTTGTTTGGCAGCTCTATGGCTACACCTTC | CSVVWQLYGYTF
TRBJ1-5 | 17 | TRBD1 | . | TRBV30 | TGTGCCTGGAGTGTCCCTATTTACAGGGGGCGAGTTCAGCCCCAGCATTTT | CAWSVPIYRGRVQPQHF
TRBJ2-3 | 13 | . | . | TRBV6-6 | TGTGCCAGCAGCTACCGACAGACAGATACGCAGTATTTT | CASSYRQTDTQYF
TRBJ1-3 | 16 | . | . | TRBV25-1 | TGTGCCAGCAGTGAATATGGTGCAGATATGGGAAACACCATATATTTT | CASSEYGADMGNTIYF
TRBJ2-3 | 17 | . | . | TRBV4-3 | TGCGCCAGCAGCCAAGGGGGTTTTAGGAGAAACACAGATACGCAGTATTTT | CASSQGGFRRNTDTQYF
TRBJ1-2 | 14 | . | . | TRBV2 | TGTGCCAGCGGAGCAGGCACTTCTAACTATGGCTACACCTTC | CASGAGTSNYGYTF
TRBJ2-3 | 15 | TRBD2 | . | TRBV7-6 | TGTGCCAGCAGCCCAAGTTCCGCGGGGGTAGATACGCAGTATTTT | CASSPSSAGVDTQYF
TRBJ1-5 | 18 | . | . | TRBV4-3 | TGCGCCAGCAGCCAAGTTGCCGCACCTATACGGGGCAATCAGCCCCAGCATTTT | CASSQVAAPIRGNQPQHF
TRBJ1-1 | 11 | . | . | TRBV2 | TGTGCCAGCAGTTACACAGGGGAAGCTTTCTTT | CASSYTGEAFF
TRBJ2-1 | 11 | . | many | TRBV7-9 | TGTGCCAGCAGCTTGAACAATGAGCAGTTCTTC | CASSLNNEQFF
TRBJ2-5 | 14 | . | . | TRBV5-4 | TGTGCCAGCAGCCCGAATCCTAGGGCAGAGACCCAGTACTTC | CASSPNPRAETQYF
TRBJ2-1 | 17 | TRBD1 | . | TRBV19 | TGTGCCAGTAGTACCCCGGCAGGGGGTGTATCCTACAATGAGCAGTTCTTC | CASSTPAGGVSYNEQFF
TRBJ2-5 | 17 | . | . | TRBV7-9 | TGTGCCAGCAGCCCCCCCTGGAGGGTTCGTTCTGGAGAGACCCAGTACTTC | CASSPPWRVRSGETQYF
TRBJ1-5 | 15 | TRBD1 | . | TRBV6-1 | TGTGCCAGCAACGACAGGGTCGATAGCAATCAGCCCCAGCATTTT | CASNDRVDSNQPQHF
TRBJ1-5 | 15 | TRBD1 | . | TRBV30 | TGTGCCTGGGGACAGGGAATCTATAGCAATCAGCCCCAGCATTTT | CAWGQGIYSNQPQHF
TRBJ1-2 | 17 | TRBD1 | . | TRBV10-3 | TGTGCCATCAGTGAGCGCCGGGACAGGGTTTCGAACCAGGGCTACACCTTC | CAISERRDRVSNQGYTF
TRBJ2-3 | 17 | TRBD1 | . | TRBV27 | TGTGCCAGCAGTCTTGGACAGGGACGGCAATTCACAGATACGCAGTATTTT | CASSLGQGRQFTDTQYF
TRBJ1-5 | 14 | . | . | TRBV7-9 | TGTGCCAGCAGCTCGGGCCACCCGGATCAGCCCCAGCATTTT | CASSSGHPDQPQHF
TRBJ1-1 | 12 | TRBD1 | . | TRBV12-5 | TGTGCTAGTGCCCTAGACAGGGGACGAGCTTTCTTT | CASALDRGRAFF
TRBJ1-1 | 15 | . | . | TRBV27 | TGTGCCAGCAGTCCAGCGGAAGGTATGAACACTGAAGCTTTCTTT | CASSPAEGMNTEAFF
TRBJ1-6 | 15 | . | . | TRBV28 | TGTGCCAGCAGTTCCCCTACAGGGCCTTTTTCACCCCTCCACTTT | CASSSPTGPFSPLHF
TRBJ2-3 | 16 | . | . | TRBV5-4 | TGTGCCAGCAGCTTGTCGAGGGGCCCCTACACAGATACGCAGTATTTT | CASSLSRGPYTDTQYF
TRBJ1-5 | 13 | . | . | TRBV19 | TGTGCCAGTAGTATAGGAGGCAATCAGCCCCAGCATTTT | CASSIGGNQPQHF
TRBJ2-5 | 16 | . | few | TRBV7-7 | TGTGCCAGCAGCTTAGGGGGGGCTCCCCTTCAAGAGACCCAGTACTTC | CASSLGGAPLQETQYF